A single sample gave rise to the 8 T cell receptor beta chains below, sequenced in a study of cytomegalovirus exposure and HLA in healthy donors. The study ran its PCR with 60 Vbeta and 13 Jbeta primers. The assay was immunoSEQ multiplex PCR, and TCRdb's table has in-frame clones only and misses some. The sample gives some 65,000 clones, around 68% of which show up once; 25% is in the top ten. Sequences were obtained from PBMCs. These receptors all stem from a man aged 50 or older in good health and CMV-seropositive.

V usage is TRBV10-2 and J usage is TRBJ1-1; 7 bases map to TRBD1. The CDR3 extends over 16 amino acids. The trim removed 5 bases at V and 0 bases at J, leaving 9 bases unmatched. Germline V gene data show CDR1 as WSHSY and CDR2 as SAAADI. DNA for the CDR3: TGCGCCAGCAGTCAAACTAGGGGGCTGGTGAACACTGAAGCTTTCTTT. Translated, it gives CASSQTRGLVNTEAFF.

This chain uses TRBV6-1 with TRBJ2-7; perhaps TRBD1 as D (6 bases). CDR3 length: 14 residues. Germline V gene sequence: CDR1 MNHNS, CDR2 SASEGT. Trimming shortened V by 3 bases and J by 2 bases, and 11 bases separated the two germline ends. The DNA for the CDR3 is TGTGCCAGCAGTGATTGGGGGCTGCCCTACGAGCAGTACTTC. Its translation is CASSDWGLPYEQYF.

This chain uses TRBV27 with TRBJ1-5; D uncertain. The CDR3 has 14 residues. CDR1 MNHEY and CDR2 SMNVEV come from the germline V gene (reference sequence). V was pared by 6 bases and J by 6 bases, with 15 bases between. The DNA for the CDR3 is TGTGCCAGCAGCTTCTTCGGGGAAGGTCAGCCCCAGCATTTT. Amino acids: CASSFFGEGQPQHF.

The chain couples TRBV30 to TRBJ1-4, with 7 positions matching TRBD1. The ends lost 4 bases at V and 3 bases at J; junction bases unmatched: 2. Germline CDR1 and CDR2: GTSNPN and SVGIG (reference sequence). The CDR3 has 13 residues. CDR3 sequence reads: CAWTQGSNEKLFF. The DNA of the CDR3 is TGTGCCTGGACACAGGGGTCTAATGAAAAACTGTTTTTT.

The V gene is TRBV5-6, the J gene TRBJ1-1; a possible D gene is TRBD1 (5 bases). The germline V gene encodes CDR1 SGHDT and CDR2 YYEEEE. CDR3 size: 14 residues. Trimming removed 6 bases at V and 3 bases at J, with 15 bases between. DNA for the CDR3: TGTGCCAGCATCCCGCGGGGGAGGGACACTGAAGCTTTCTTT. Translating gives CASIPRGRDTEAFF.

The chain joins TRBV6-5 to TRBJ2-2; TRBD2 matches 9 bases. CDR1 and CDR2 (germline): MNHEY, SVGAGI. V lost 2 bases and J lost 6; bases outside the gene matches: 4. The CDR3 is 15 residues long. The CDR3 DNA reads as TGTGCCAGCAGTTACGGGGCGGGAGGGCCCGGGGAGCTGTTTTTT. This sequence encodes CASSYGAGGPGELFF.

This clone was found a few times. This chain links TRBV6-7 with TRBJ1-1, with 9 bases identical to TRBD1. TRBV6-7 counts as an open reading frame of uncertain function. The length of the CDR3 is 17 residues. V lost 2 bases, J lost 1 base, and 8 bases stayed unmatched. DNA for the CDR3: TGTGCCAGCAGTTACCTTGGGACAGGGCGCCGGAACACTGAAGCTTTCTTT. Protein sequence: CASSYLGTGRRNTEAFF.

CDR3 in DNA: TGTGCCAGCAGCGAAGTTACTAGCGGGTTATACGAGCAGTACTTC. Protein product: CASSEVTSGLYEQYF. The genes are TRBV7-8 and TRBJ2-7, with 9 bases identical to TRBD2. The CDR3 is 15 amino acids. The V and J ends lost 5 bases and 4 bases, in that order; junction bases with no gene match: 9. Per germline, CDR1 SGHVS and CDR2 FQNEAQ.